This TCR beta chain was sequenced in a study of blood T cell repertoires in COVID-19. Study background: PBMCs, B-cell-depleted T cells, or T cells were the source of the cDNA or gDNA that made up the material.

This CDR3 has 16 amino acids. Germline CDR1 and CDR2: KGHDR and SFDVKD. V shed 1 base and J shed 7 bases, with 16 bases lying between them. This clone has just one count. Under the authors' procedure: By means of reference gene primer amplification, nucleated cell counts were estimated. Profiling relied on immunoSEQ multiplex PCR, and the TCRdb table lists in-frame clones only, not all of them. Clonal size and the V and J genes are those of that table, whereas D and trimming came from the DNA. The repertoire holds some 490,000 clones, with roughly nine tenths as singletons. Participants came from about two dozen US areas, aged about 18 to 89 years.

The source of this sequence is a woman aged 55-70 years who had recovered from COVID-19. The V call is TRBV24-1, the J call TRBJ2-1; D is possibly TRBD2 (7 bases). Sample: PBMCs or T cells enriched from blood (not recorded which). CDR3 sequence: CATSDFNGGPGNEQFF. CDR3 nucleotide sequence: TGTGCCACCAGTGATTTTAACGGGGGGCCGGGTAATGAGCAGTTCTTC.